This TCR beta chain came from a study of blood T cell repertoires in COVID-19. Study-level information: Samples of COVID-19 (acute and convalescent) were obtained from the United States, Italy and Spain. T cells, B-cell-depleted T cells, or PBMCs supplied cDNA or gDNA.

This CDR3 spans 17 amino acids. The germline V gene has CDR1 LGHDT and CDR2 YNNKEL (reference sequence). The V segment lost 3 bases and the J segment 3 bases; nucleotides outside the gene matches: 8. Original processing notes: Reference gene primer amplification yielded estimated nucleated cell counts. Assay: immunoSEQ multiplex PCR; the TCRdb copy retains only in-frame clones and omits some. That table furnishes V, J and clone size, whereas the DNA furnished D and trimming. The sample holds tens of thousands of clones; approximately 85% are singletons and the top ten take about a quarter. The TCR originated in a human donor with active COVID-19. The donor label of this sample is uncertain. V and J are TRBV3-1 (or the pseudogene TRBV3-2) and TRBJ2-6, with 7 bases aligning to TRBD1. The sequencing input was peripheral blood. The CDR3 coding sequence is TGTGCCAGCAGCCAGTTAGGGGGCAGGGGTGGGGCCAACGTCCTGACTTTC. Translated, it gives CASSQLGGRGGANVLTF.